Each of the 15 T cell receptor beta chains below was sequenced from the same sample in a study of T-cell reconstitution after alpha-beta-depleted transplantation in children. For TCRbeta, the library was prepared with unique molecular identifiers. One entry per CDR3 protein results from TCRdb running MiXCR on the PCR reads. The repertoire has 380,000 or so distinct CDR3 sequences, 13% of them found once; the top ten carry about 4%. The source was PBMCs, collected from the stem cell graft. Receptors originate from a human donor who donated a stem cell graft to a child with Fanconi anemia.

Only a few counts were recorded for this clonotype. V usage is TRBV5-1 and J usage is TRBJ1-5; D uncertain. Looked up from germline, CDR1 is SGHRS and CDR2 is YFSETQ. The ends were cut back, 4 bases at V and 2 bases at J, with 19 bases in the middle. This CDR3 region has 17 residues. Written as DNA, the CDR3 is TGCGCCAGCAGCCCCGGGCTGCTCCCGGGAGGCAATCAGCCCCAGCATTTT. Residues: CASSPGLLPGGNQPQHF.

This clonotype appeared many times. The CDR3 loop is CASSQEEGRRPETRNTEAFF. In DNA, the CDR3 is TGCGCCAGCAGCCAAGAAGAGGGGCGGCGGCCGGAAACTAGGAACACTGAAGCTTTCTTT. The chain uses TRBV4-3 and TRBJ1-1; D is perhaps TRBD1 (5 bases). V lost 0 bases, J lost 1 base, and 24 bases lay in between. This CDR3 has 20 residues. Germline V gene lookup returns CDR1 LGHNA and CDR2 YSLEER.

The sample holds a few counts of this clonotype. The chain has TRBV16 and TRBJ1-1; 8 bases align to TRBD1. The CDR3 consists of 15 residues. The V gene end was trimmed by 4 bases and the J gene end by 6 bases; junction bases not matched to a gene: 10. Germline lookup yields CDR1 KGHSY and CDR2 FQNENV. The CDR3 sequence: CASSLQWTGTSEAFF. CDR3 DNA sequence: TGTGCCAGCAGCCTTCAATGGACAGGGACATCTGAAGCTTTCTTT.

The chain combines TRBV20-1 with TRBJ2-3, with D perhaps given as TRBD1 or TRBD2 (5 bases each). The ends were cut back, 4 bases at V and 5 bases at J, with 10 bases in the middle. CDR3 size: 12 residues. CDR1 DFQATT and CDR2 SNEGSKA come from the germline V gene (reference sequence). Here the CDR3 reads CSATLRGDTQYF. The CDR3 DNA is TGCAGTGCTACCTTGAGGGGAGATACGCAGTATTTT.

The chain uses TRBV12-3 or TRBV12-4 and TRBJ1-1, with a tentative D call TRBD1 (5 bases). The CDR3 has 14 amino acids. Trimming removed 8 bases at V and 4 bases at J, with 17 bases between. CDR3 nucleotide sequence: TGTGCCAGCTATTTACAGGCGTCGGGCACTGAAGCTTTCTTT. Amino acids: CASYLQASGTEAFF.

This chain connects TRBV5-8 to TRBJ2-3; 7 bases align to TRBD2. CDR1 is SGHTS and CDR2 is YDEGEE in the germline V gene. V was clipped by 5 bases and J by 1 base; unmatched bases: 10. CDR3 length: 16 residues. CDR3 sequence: CASSLTGGGGTDTQYF. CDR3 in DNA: TGTGCCAGCAGTCTCACCGGTGGGGGGGGCACAGATACGCAGTATTTT.

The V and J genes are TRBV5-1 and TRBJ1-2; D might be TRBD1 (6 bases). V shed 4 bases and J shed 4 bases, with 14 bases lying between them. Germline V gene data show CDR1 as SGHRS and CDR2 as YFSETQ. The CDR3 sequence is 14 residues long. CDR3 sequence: CASSPRGVGYGYTF. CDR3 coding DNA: TGCGCCAGCAGCCCGAGGGGGGTCGGCTATGGCTACACCTTC.

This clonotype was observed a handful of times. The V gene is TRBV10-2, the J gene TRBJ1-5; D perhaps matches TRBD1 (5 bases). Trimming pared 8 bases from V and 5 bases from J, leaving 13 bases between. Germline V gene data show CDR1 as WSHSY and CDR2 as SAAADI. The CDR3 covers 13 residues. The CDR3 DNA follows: TGCGCCAGCGCGGCGGGGCAGGATCAGCCCCAGCATTTT. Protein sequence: CASAAGQDQPQHF.

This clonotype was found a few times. The CDR3 loop is CASSLPTGNQPQHF. CDR3 bases: TGTGCCAGCAGCTTACCAACGGGGAATCAGCCCCAGCATTTT. This chain connects TRBV7-8 to TRBJ1-5; no reliable D call. The CDR3 spans 14 residues. V dropped 2 bases and J dropped 4 bases, with 9 bases sitting between them. CDR1 is SGHVS and CDR2 is FQNEAQ in the germline V gene.

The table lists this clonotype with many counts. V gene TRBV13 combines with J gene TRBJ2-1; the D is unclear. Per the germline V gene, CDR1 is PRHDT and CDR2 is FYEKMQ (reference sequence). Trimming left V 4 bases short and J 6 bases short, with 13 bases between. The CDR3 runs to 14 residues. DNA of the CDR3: TGTGCCAGCAGCTCGCAGATGCTGGGCAATGAGCAGTTCTTC. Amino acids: CASSSQMLGNEQFF.

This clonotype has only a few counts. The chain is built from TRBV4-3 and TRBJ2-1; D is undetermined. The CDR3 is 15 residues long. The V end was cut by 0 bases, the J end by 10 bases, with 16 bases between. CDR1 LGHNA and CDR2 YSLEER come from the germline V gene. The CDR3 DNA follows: TGCGCCAGCAGCCAAGAATCCGGGCCCTGGAAGGAGCAGTTCTTC. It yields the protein CASSQESGPWKEQFF.

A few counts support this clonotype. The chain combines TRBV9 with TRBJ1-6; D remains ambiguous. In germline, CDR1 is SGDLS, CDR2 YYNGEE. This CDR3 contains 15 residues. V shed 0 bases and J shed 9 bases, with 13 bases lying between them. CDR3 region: CASSVAMEIPSPLHF. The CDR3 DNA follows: TGTGCCAGCAGCGTAGCCATGGAGATACCTTCACCCCTCCACTTT.

CDR3 protein: CASSLRAGANVLTF. Here the CDR3 DNA reads TGCGCCAGCAGCTTGAGAGCTGGGGCCAACGTCCTGACTTTC. The chain employs TRBV5-1 and TRBJ2-6; unclear D gene. The CDR3 has 14 residues. Trimming took off 1 base at V and 2 bases at J, with 4 bases between the two ends. Germline CDR1 SGHRS, CDR2 YFSETQ.

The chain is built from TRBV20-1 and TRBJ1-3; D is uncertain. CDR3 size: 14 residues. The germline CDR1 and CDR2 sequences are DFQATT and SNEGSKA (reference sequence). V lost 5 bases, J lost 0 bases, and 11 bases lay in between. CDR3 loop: CSAVKRFSGNTIYF. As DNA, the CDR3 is TGCAGTGCTGTTAAGAGATTCTCTGGAAACACCATATATTTT.

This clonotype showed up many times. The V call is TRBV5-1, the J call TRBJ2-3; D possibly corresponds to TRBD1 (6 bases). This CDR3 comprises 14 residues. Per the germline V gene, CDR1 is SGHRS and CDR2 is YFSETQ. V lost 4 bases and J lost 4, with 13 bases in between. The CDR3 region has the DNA TGCGCCAGCAGCCCACAGGGTCGAGCAGATACGCAGTATTTT. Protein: CASSPQGRADTQYF.